These 16 T cell receptor beta chains share one sample of origin, sequenced in a study of beta chain features in type 1 diabetes. Isolated RNA was reverse transcribed in full, so expressed TCRB transcripts were sequenced. TCRdb's copy holds only in-frame clones and misses some; the assay was immunoSEQ multiplex PCR. The sample shows 120,000 to 150,000 clones, over 8% of them seen only once. The sample comprised central memory CD4+ T cells from blood. The origin of the receptors is a woman between 35 and 50 years old in good health.

In its sample, this clone was seen a few times. The rearrangement uses TRBV5-4 and TRBJ2-7; D may be TRBD2 (6 bases). The germline CDR1 and CDR2 sequences are SGHNT and YYREEE (reference sequence). V was shortened by 2 bases and J by 6 bases, with 12 bases between the two germline ends. The CDR3 spans 13 residues. The DNA of the CDR3 is TGTGCCAGCAGCTTCCCGGGACTCGGCGAGCAGTACTTC. Its translation is CASSFPGLGEQYF.

The chain uses TRBV11-2 and TRBJ2-7; 11 bases are shared with TRBD2. Losses at the gene ends were 5 bases for V and 2 bases for J; bases not matched to a gene: 11. CDR1 is SGHAT, CDR2 FQNNGV, per germline. This CDR3 comprises 17 residues. The CDR3 protein is CASSLSSGGSPPYEQYF. In nucleotides, the CDR3 is TGTGCCAGCAGCCTTTCTAGCGGGGGGTCCCCCCCCTACGAGCAGTACTTC.

The V call is TRBV2, the J call TRBJ2-7; D might be TRBD2 (6 bases). CDR1 SNHLY and CDR2 FYNNEI come from the germline V gene. V gave up 7 bases and J gave up 2 bases, with 12 bases separating them. The CDR3 is 13 residues long. CDR3 DNA sequence: TGTGCCAGCAACTTGGGGGGAGCCTACGAGCAGTACTTC. Amino acid sequence: CASNLGGAYEQYF.

This sequence joins TRBV7-9 and TRBJ2-5; 9 bases are a match to TRBD1. The germline gives CDR1 SEHNR, CDR2 FQNEAQ (reference sequence). Trimming at V came to 7 bases and at J to 5 bases, leaving 5 bases not matched to a gene. The CDR3 consists of 13 residues. The CDR3 loop is CASIQGARETQYF. The CDR3 DNA sequence: TGTGCCAGCATACAGGGGGCCCGGGAGACCCAGTACTTC.

This clone appeared a few times. The chain joins TRBV2 to TRBJ2-7; TRBD1 aligns across 12 bases. Per the germline V gene, CDR1 is SNHLY and CDR2 is FYNNEI. The length of the CDR3 is 14 residues. Losses at the gene ends were 6 bases for V and 7 bases for J; bases not matched to a gene: 7. The CDR3 region is CASSGDRGQEEQYF. The CDR3 coding sequence is TGTGCCAGCAGCGGGGACAGGGGGCAAGAAGAGCAGTACTTC.

The rearrangement uses TRBV4-3 and TRBJ2-4; no reliable D call. The V end was cut by 0 bases, the J end by 6 bases, with 12 bases between. Germline values: CDR1 LGHNA, CDR2 YSLEER. CDR3 size: 15 residues. CDR3 residues: CASSQDYSPRNIQYF. In DNA form, the CDR3 reads TGCGCCAGCAGCCAAGACTATTCCCCGAGAAACATTCAGTACTTC.

This clone has only a few counts. The J gene is TRBJ1-1, the V gene TRBV9, with D unclear. The V end lost 2 bases, the J end lost 3 bases, and 8 bases lay between the germline ends. The CDR3 spans 13 residues. CDR1 and CDR2 (germline): SGDLS, YYNGEE. Here the CDR3 DNA reads TGTGCCAGCAGCGTCCTGGAGGACACTGAAGCTTTCTTT. Its translation: CASSVLEDTEAFF.

For the CDR3, the DNA is TGTGCCAGCAGCTTGGAGGGAGGGGACTATACGCAGTATTTT. Residues: CASSLEGGDYTQYF. The genes are TRBV5-6 and TRBJ2-3; 7 bases align to TRBD2. With 0 bases clipped from V and 7 bases from J, the junction kept 5 bases outside the gene matches. Germline lookup yields CDR1 SGHDT and CDR2 YYEEEE. CDR3 size: 14 residues.

The rearrangement links TRBV6-5 to TRBJ2-7, with a tentative D call TRBD1 (6 bases). Germline V lookup: CDR1 MNHEY, CDR2 SVGAGI. V lost 4 bases and J lost 4, with 14 bases in between. This CDR3 region has 14 residues. The CDR3 loop is CASSLNRDSYEQYF. CDR3 bases: TGTGCCAGCAGTTTAAACAGGGATTCATACGAGCAGTACTTC.

This clone showed up just a few times. This chain links TRBV5-1 with TRBJ2-7; no definite D call. The CDR3 is made up of 12 amino acids. Per germline, CDR1 SGHRS and CDR2 YFSETQ. V lost 3 bases to trimming and J lost 2 bases, with 6 bases between them. The CDR3 DNA follows: TGCGCCAGCAGCTCCACTACCTACGAGCAGTACTTC. This translates into CASSSTTYEQYF.

About this clone itself: Sequence at one end of the junction differs from germline and may be a read error. The CDR3 is CATSRGSDRDRDF. For the CDR3, the DNA is TGTGCCACCAGCAGAGGGTCAGACAGAGACAGGGACTTC. The chain is built from TRBV15 and TRBJ2-7, with 7 bases identical to TRBD1. Germline V gene lookup returns CDR1 LNHNV and CDR2 YYDKDF (reference sequence). This CDR3 is built from 13 residues.

This chain links TRBV7-2 with TRBJ2-3; D may be TRBD2 (5 bases). The CDR3 sequence is 15 residues long. Per the germline V gene, CDR1 is SGHTA and CDR2 is FQGNSA. V dropped 3 bases and J dropped 1 base, with 11 bases sitting between them. The CDR3 reads CASSLRVVGTDTQYF. The DNA of the CDR3 is TGTGCCAGCAGCTTGAGGGTTGTGGGCACAGATACGCAGTATTTT.

This clone came up a few times. The V call is TRBV5-4, the J call TRBJ2-5, with 13 bases aligning to TRBD2. The CDR3 length is 16 residues. With V trimmed by 4 bases and J by 1 base, 4 bases remained unmatched. CDR1 and CDR2 (germline): SGHNT, YYREEE (reference sequence). The chain's CDR3 is CASSPGTSGVQETQYF. The CDR3 bases are TGTGCCAGCAGCCCGGGGACTAGCGGGGTCCAAGAGACCCAGTACTTC.

V is TRBV11-2 and J is TRBJ2-7, with 7 positions matching TRBD1. Germline V gene lookup returns CDR1 SGHAT and CDR2 FQNNGV. CDR3 length: 16 amino acids. The trim removed 1 base at V and 6 bases at J, leaving 12 bases unmatched. CDR3 loop: CASSLVLGGTGFEQYF. For the CDR3, the DNA is TGTGCCAGCAGCTTAGTTTTAGGGGGCACCGGATTCGAGCAGTACTTC.

This clone was recorded many times. This chain links TRBV29-1 with TRBJ2-6; 7 bases are a match to TRBD2. The germline CDR1 and CDR2 sequences are SQVTM and ANQGSEA. This CDR3 comprises 14 residues. With V trimmed by 5 bases and J by 4 bases, 5 bases remained unmatched. The CDR3 spells CSVISGAGANVLTF. Written as DNA, the CDR3 is TGCAGCGTTATCAGCGGGGCCGGGGCCAACGTCCTGACTTTC.

This clone was seen only a few times. The V call is TRBV11-2, the J call TRBJ2-5; D gene unclear. Looked up from germline, CDR1 is SGHAT and CDR2 is FQNNGV. This CDR3 has 14 residues. Trimming shortened V by 3 bases and J by 7 bases, and 15 bases separated the two germline ends. The CDR3 reads CASSLGRASGTQYF. CDR3 DNA sequence: TGTGCCAGCAGCTTGGGTAGAGCCTCAGGGACCCAGTACTTC. Variable domain in full (rest from reference TRBV11-2 and TRBJ2-5): EAGVAQSPRYKIIEKRQSVAFWCNPISGHATLYWYQQILGQGPKLLIQFQNNGVVDDSQLPKDRFSAERLKGVDSTLKIQPAKLEDSAVYLCASSLGRASGTQYFGPGTRLLVL.